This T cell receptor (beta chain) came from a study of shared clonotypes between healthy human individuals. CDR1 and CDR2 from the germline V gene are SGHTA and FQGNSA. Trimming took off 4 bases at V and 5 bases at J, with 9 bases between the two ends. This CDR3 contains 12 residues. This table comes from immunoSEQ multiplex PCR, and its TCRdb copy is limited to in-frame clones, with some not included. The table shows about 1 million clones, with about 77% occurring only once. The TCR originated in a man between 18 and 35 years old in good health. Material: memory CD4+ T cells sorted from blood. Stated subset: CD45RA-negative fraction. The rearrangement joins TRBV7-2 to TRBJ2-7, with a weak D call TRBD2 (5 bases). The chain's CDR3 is CASSWTRDEQYF. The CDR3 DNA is TGTGCCAGCAGCTGGACGAGGGACGAGCAGTACTTC. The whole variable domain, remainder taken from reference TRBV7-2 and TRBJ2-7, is GAGVSQSPSNKVTEKGKDVELRCDPISGHTALYWYRQSLGQGLEFLIYFQGNSAPDKSGLPSDRFSAERTGGSVSTLTIQRTQQEDSAVYLCASSWTRDEQYFGPGTRLTVT.